The 2 T cell receptor beta chains reported below all come from one sample, sequenced in a study of liver allograft versus peripheral blood T cells. Overall study context: In transplanted livers, T cell receptor repertoires were compared with those found in the recipients' peripheral blood.

TCRdb reprocessed the reads via MiXCR and lists one record per CDR3 protein. The listing records more than 45 distinct CDR3 sequences. Every receptor here comes from a human patient who had a liver transplant. Some T cells may be provided by the graft donor.

This clonotype is categorized as large. The V and J genes are TRBV12-3 or TRBV12-4 and TRBJ1-1; D might be TRBD1 (6 bases). The V end lost 3 bases, the J end lost 5 bases, and 7 bases lay between the germline ends. The CDR3 length is 12 residues. As DNA, the CDR3 is TGTGCCAGCAGTTTTGGACAGACTGAAGCTTTCTTT. Its protein is CASSFGQTEAFF.

Relative to its sample, this clonotype is hyperexpanded. The CDR3 reads CATQWDGYTF. Written as DNA, the CDR3 is TGTGCCACTCAGTGGGATGGCTACACCTTC. The genes are TRBV19 and TRBJ1-2, with D unresolved. This CDR3 has 10 residues. The germline V gene encodes CDR1 LNHDA and CDR2 SQIVND (reference sequence). V lost 10 bases and J lost 6, with 9 bases in between. Supplemented by reference TRBV19 and TRBJ1-2, the full variable domain reads DGGITQSPKYLFRKEGQNVTLSCEQNLNHDAMYWYRQDPGQGLRLIYYSQIVNDFQKGDIAEGYSVSREKKESFPLTVTSAQKNPTAFYLCATQWDGYTFGSGTRLTVV.